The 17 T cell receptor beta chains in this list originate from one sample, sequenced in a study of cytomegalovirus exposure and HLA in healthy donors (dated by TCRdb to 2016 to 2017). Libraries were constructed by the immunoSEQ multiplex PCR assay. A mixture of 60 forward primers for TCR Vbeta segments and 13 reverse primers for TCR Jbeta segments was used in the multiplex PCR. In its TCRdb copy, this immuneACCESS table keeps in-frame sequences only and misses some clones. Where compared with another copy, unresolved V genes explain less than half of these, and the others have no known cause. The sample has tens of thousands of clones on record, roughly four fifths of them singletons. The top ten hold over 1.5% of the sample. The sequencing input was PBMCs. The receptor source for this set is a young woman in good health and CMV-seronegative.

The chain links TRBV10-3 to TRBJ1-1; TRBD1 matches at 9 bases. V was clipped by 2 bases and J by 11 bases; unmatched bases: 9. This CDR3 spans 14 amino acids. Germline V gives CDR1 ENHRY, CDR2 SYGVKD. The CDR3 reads CAISETGGAGWAFF. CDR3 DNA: TGTGCCATCAGTGAGACAGGGGGCGCGGGGTGGGCTTTCTTT.

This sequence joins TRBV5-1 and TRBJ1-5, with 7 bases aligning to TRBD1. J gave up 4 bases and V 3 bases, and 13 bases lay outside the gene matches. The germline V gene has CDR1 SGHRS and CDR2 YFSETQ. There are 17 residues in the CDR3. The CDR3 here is CASSSTGEDTGNQPQHF. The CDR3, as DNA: TGCGCCAGCAGCTCCACAGGGGAAGACACAGGAAATCAGCCCCAGCATTTT.

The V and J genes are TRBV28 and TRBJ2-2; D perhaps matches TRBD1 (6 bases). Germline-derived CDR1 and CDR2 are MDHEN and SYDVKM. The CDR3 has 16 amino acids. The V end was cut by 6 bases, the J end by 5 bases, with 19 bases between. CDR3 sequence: CASRKEGGVWTGELFF. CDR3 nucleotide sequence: TGTGCCAGCAGGAAAGAAGGGGGAGTGTGGACCGGGGAGCTGTTTTTT.

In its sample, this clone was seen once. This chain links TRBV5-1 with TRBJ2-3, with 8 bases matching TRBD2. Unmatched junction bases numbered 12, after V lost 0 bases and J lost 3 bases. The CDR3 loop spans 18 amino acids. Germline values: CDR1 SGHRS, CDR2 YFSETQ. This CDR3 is CASSLDGPGGGSTDTQYF. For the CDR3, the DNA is TGCGCCAGCAGCTTGGACGGCCCCGGGGGGGGTAGTACAGATACGCAGTATTTT.

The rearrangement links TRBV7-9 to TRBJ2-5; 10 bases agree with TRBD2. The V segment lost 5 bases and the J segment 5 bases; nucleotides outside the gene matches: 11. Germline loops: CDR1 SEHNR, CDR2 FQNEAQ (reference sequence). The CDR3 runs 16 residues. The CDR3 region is CASSLKLAGVGETQYF. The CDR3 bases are TGTGCCAGCAGCCTCAAGCTAGCGGGAGTCGGTGAGACCCAGTACTTC. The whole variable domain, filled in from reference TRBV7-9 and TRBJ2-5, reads DTGVSQNPRHKITKRGQNVTFRCDPISEHNRLYWYRQTLGQGPEFLTYFQNEAQLEKSRLLSDRFSAERPKGSFSTLEIQRTEQGDSAMYLCASSLKLAGVGETQYFGPGTRLLVL.

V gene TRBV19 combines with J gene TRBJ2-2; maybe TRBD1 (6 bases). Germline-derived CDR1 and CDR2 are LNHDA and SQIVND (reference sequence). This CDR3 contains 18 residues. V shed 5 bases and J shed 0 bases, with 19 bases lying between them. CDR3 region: CASSHSGQHSANTGELFF. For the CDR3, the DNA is TGTGCCAGTAGTCACTCAGGACAGCACTCCGCGAACACCGGGGAGCTGTTTTTT.

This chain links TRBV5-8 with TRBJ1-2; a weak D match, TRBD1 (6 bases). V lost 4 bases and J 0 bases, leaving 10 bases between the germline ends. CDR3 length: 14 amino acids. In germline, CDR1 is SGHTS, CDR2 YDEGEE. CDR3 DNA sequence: TGTGCCAGCAGCCACAGGGATTCTAACTATGGCTACACCTTC. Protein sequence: CASSHRDSNYGYTF.

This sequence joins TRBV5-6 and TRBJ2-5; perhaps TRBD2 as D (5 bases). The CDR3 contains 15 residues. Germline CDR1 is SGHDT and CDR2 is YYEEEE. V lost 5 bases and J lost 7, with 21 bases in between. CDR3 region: CASSAVGLPRGTQYF. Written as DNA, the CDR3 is TGTGCCAGCAGTGCGGTTGGACTGCCGCGTGGGACCCAGTACTTC. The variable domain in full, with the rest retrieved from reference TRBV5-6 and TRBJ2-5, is DAGVTQSPTHLIKTRGQQVTLRCSPKSGHDTVSWYQQALGQGPQFIFQYYEEEERQRGNFPDRFSGHQFPNYSSELNVNALLLGDSALYLCASSAVGLPRGTQYFGPGTRLLVL.

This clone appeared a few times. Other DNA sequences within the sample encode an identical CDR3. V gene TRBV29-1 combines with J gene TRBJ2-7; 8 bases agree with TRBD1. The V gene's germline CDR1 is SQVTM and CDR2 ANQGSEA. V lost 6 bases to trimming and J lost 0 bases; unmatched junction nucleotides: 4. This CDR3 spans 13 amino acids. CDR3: CSVFTGGSYEQYF. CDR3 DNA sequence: TGCAGCGTGTTCACAGGGGGCTCCTACGAGCAGTACTTC.

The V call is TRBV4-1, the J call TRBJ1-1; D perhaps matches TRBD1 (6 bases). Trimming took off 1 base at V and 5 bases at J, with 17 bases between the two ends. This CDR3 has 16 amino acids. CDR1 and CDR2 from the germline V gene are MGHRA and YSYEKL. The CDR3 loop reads CASSQVIGGGGTEAFF. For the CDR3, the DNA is TGCGCCAGCAGCCAAGTAATAGGGGGAGGGGGAACTGAAGCTTTCTTT.

This CDR3 is CASSEQDIAYTEAFF. The CDR3 coding sequence is TGTGCCAGCAGCGAGCAGGATATCGCGTACACTGAAGCTTTCTTT. The chain links TRBV5-8 to TRBJ1-1; D unresolved. CDR1 is SGHTS and CDR2 is YDEGEE in the germline V gene. The CDR3 totals 15 residues. Trimming removed 4 bases from V and 3 bases from J, with 16 bases in between.

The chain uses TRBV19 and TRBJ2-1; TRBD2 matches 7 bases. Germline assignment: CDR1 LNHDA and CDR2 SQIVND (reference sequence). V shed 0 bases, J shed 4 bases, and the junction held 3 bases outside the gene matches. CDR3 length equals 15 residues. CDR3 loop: CASSIEGGSYNEQFF. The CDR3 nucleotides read TGTGCCAGTAGTATAGAAGGCGGGAGTTACAATGAGCAGTTCTTC.

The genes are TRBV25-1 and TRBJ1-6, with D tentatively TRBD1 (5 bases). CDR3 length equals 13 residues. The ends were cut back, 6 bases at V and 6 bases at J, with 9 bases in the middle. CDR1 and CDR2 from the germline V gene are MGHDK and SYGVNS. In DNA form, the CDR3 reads TGTGCCAGCAGGCCGGGGGGTAATTCACCCCTCCACTTT. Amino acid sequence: CASRPGGNSPLHF.

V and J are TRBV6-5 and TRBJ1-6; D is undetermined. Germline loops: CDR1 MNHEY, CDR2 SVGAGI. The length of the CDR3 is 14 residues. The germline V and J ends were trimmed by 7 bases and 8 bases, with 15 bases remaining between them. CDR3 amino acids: CASTPGWGDSPLHF. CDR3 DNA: TGTGCCAGCACTCCCGGGTGGGGAGATTCACCCCTCCACTTT.

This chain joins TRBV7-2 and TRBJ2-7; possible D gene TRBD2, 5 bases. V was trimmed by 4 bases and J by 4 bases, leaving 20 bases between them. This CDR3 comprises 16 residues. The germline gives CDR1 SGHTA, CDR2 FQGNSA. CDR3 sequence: CASSSNSGWGDYEQYF. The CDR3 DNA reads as TGTGCCAGCAGCTCTAACTCAGGTTGGGGAGATTACGAGCAGTACTTC.

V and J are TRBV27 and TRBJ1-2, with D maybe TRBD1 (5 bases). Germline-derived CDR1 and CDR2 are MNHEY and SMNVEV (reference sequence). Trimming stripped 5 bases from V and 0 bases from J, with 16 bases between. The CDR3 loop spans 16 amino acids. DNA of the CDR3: TGTGCCAGCAGTCCCCACCGACAGCGAGCTAACTATGGCTACACCTTC. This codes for CASSPHRQRANYGYTF.

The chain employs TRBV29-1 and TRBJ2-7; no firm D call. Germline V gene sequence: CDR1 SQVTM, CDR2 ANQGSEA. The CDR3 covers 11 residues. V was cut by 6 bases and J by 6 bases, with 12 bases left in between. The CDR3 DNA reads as TGCAGCGTGGTCAAGAACGGCGAGCAGTACTTC. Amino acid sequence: CSVVKNGEQYF.